This entry describes one T cell receptor beta chain. This specimen comes from a study of monozygotic twins with inflammatory bowel disease. Germline-derived CDR1 and CDR2 are MNHEY and SMNVEV (reference sequence). This CDR3 spans 14 amino acids. Using the 5' RACE reads, TCRdb records one entry per CDR3 protein without DNA. This repertoire comprises more than 350,000 distinct CDR3 sequences; its ten largest clones make up 2% to 2.5%. What was sequenced was blood. This chain links TRBV27 with TRBJ2-7. The TCR originated in a human donor with ulcerative colitis or Crohn's disease, or a healthy co-twin of an affected twin (not recorded which). The chain's CDR3 is CASSRTYSSYEQYF.